The 22 T cell receptor beta chains given below trace back to one sample, sequenced in a study of CD8 T cells in Susac syndrome. RNA was extracted with the RNeasy kit, and a quantity of roughly 0.5 to 1 ug was reverse transcribed using random hexamers. MiXCR was run by TCRdb on the immunoSEQ multiplex PCR reads, yielding one entry per CDR3 protein. The sample holds 150,000 to 200,000 distinct CDR3 sequences, 85% to 95% seen once. Sequenced material: CD8+ T cells from PBMCs. Receptors were obtained from a human donor with multiple sclerosis.

J is TRBJ2-7 and V is TRBV20-1, with D perhaps matching TRBD2 (5 bases). Germline V gene lookup returns CDR1 DFQATT and CDR2 SNEGSKA (reference sequence). This CDR3 comprises 15 residues. Trimming cost V 3 bases and J 0 bases, with 15 bases left between them. CDR3 protein: CSASSFLSGSYEQYF. CDR3 nucleotides: TGCAGTGCTAGTAGTTTCTTGAGCGGCTCCTACGAGCAGTACTTC.

This CDR3 reads CASKGSAYEQYF. CDR3 coding DNA: TGTGCCAGCAAAGGGAGCGCCTACGAGCAGTACTTC. The V and J genes are TRBV2 and TRBJ2-7; D possibly corresponds to TRBD2 (5 bases). This CDR3 has 12 amino acids. Trimming left V 7 bases short and J 2 bases short, with 9 bases between. Germline lookup yields CDR1 SNHLY and CDR2 FYNNEI.

V usage is TRBV27 and J usage is TRBJ1-2; D unresolved. V lost 2 bases to trimming and J lost 6 bases, with 22 bases between them. This CDR3 contains 17 residues. CDR1 is MNHEY, CDR2 SMNVEV, per germline (reference sequence). DNA of the CDR3: TGTGCCAGCAGTTTAACTTCCCGTCGGGCGCTAGGGAATGGCTACACCTTC. Amino acids: CASSLTSRRALGNGYTF.

The J gene is TRBJ2-6, the V gene TRBV27, with D unresolved. CDR3 length equals 13 residues. Between the trimmed V and J ends, which lost 8 bases and 1 base, there was a span of 6 bases. CDR1 is MNHEY, CDR2 SMNVEV, per germline (reference sequence). The CDR3, as DNA: TGTGCCAGCCGACATTCTGGGGCCAACGTCCTGACTTTC. Its protein product is CASRHSGANVLTF.

The rearrangement links TRBV15 to TRBJ2-6; D unclear. V was cut by 0 bases and J by 0 bases, with 9 bases left in between. The CDR3 length is 17 residues. CDR1 LNHNV and CDR2 YYDKDF come from the germline V gene (reference sequence). DNA of the CDR3: TGTGCCACCAGCAGAGATCTCGGCAACTCTGGGGCCAACGTCCTGACTTTC. It encodes CATSRDLGNSGANVLTF.

The rearrangement joins TRBV13 to TRBJ2-2; 8 bases fit TRBD1. CDR3 length: 15 residues. Looked up from germline, CDR1 is PRHDT and CDR2 is FYEKMQ (reference sequence). The V and J ends lost 5 bases and 3 bases, in that order; junction bases with no gene match: 5. CDR3 in amino acids: CASSKRTGYTGELFF. Written as DNA, the CDR3 is TGTGCCAGCAGCAAAAGGACAGGGTACACCGGGGAGCTGTTTTTT.

The rearrangement joins TRBV9 to TRBJ1-6; D uncertain. Deletions cut 4 bases from V and 7 bases from J, with 9 bases between. The CDR3 consists of 13 residues. CDR1 is SGDLS, CDR2 YYNGEE, per germline. CDR3 coding DNA: TGTGCCAGCAGCCTCCGACTGAATTCACCCCTCCACTTT. The encoded protein is CASSLRLNSPLHF.

The gene calls are TRBV27 and TRBJ2-7; 7 nucleotides line up with TRBD2. J gave up 1 base and V 3 bases, and 3 bases lay outside the gene matches. The CDR3 is made up of 14 amino acids. The germline CDR1 and CDR2 sequences are MNHEY and SMNVEV (reference sequence). The CDR3 loop is CASSLRRESYEQYF. The CDR3 DNA reads as TGTGCCAGCAGTTTGCGGCGGGAGTCCTACGAGCAGTACTTC.

This chain connects TRBV5-6 to TRBJ1-1, with no clear D. The ends were cut back, 3 bases at V and 0 bases at J, with 12 bases in the middle. Germline V gene data show CDR1 as SGHDT and CDR2 as YYEEEE. This CDR3 is 15 amino acids long. CDR3 bases: TGTGCCAGCAGCTACAATGTTGGGGTGAACACTGAAGCTTTCTTT. Translated, it gives CASSYNVGVNTEAFF.

V is TRBV7-9 and J is TRBJ1-2, with D unresolved. Germline lookup yields CDR1 SEHNR and CDR2 FQNEAQ (reference sequence). V was trimmed by 2 bases and J by 4 bases, leaving 8 bases between them. CDR3 length: 13 amino acids. The CDR3 reads CASSLREFYGYTF. CDR3 bases: TGTGCCAGCAGCTTAAGGGAGTTCTATGGCTACACCTTC.

This clonotype was seen only once. The gene calls are TRBV20-1 and TRBJ2-1; TRBD1 matches 7 bases. The germline V gene has CDR1 DFQATT and CDR2 SNEGSKA (reference sequence). The CDR3 is 16 residues long. CDR3 nucleotides: TGCAGCGCGACAGGGAAGCAGCCCTACTCCTACAATGAGCAGTTCTTC. Encoded protein: CSATGKQPYSYNEQFF.

The chain recombines TRBV29-1 with TRBJ2-3, with 10 bases matching TRBD2. J gave up 6 bases and V 6 bases, and 9 bases lay outside the gene matches. The CDR3 is 14 residues long. The germline V gene encodes CDR1 SQVTM and CDR2 ANQGSEA. Here the CDR3 DNA reads TGCAGCGTACGGCACGGGACTAGCGCCGATACGCAGTATTTT. Its translation is CSVRHGTSADTQYF.

This chain uses TRBV9 with TRBJ2-1, with D tentatively TRBD2 (5 bases). The CDR3 loop spans 16 amino acids. V dropped 0 bases and J dropped 6 bases, with 16 bases sitting between them. CDR1 and CDR2 (germline): SGDLS, YYNGEE. CDR3 DNA sequence: TGTGCCAGCAGCGTAGATCCGGGGAAGTTAATCAATGAGCAGTTCTTC. It specifies CASSVDPGKLINEQFF.

The chain recombines TRBV4-1 with TRBJ1-2; D is ambiguous. V was shortened by 4 bases and J by 7 bases, with 25 bases between the two germline ends. CDR1 MGHRA and CDR2 YSYEKL come from the germline V gene. The CDR3 is 17 amino acids. The CDR3 sequence is CASSLILGTAGYGGYTF. The CDR3 region has the DNA TGCGCCAGCAGCCTAATTTTAGGTACAGCGGGGTATGGTGGCTACACCTTC.

This chain joins TRBV4-1 and TRBJ2-4; unclear D gene. Germline values: CDR1 MGHRA, CDR2 YSYEKL. V lost 0 bases and J lost 8, with 14 bases in between. This CDR3 comprises 15 residues. The CDR3 loop reads CASSQDSAQWDIQYF. The CDR3 coding sequence is TGCGCCAGCAGCCAAGATTCGGCTCAATGGGACATTCAGTACTTC.

The chain employs TRBV12-3 or TRBV12-4 and TRBJ2-3; possibly TRBD1 for D (6 bases). This CDR3 is 15 amino acids long. V gave up 2 bases and J gave up 2 bases, with 11 bases separating them. The CDR3 DNA is TGTGCCAGCAGTTTACGGGACACCGCCACAGATACGCAGTATTTT. This translates into CASSLRDTATDTQYF.

In nucleotides, the CDR3 is TGTGCCAGCAGCTTAGTAGCGGACCTCCAAGAGACCCAGTACTTC. Residues: CASSLVADLQETQYF. The chain carries TRBV11-2 and TRBJ2-5; maybe TRBD2 (6 bases). The CDR3 extends over 15 amino acids. Deletions cut 1 base from V and 1 base from J, with 10 bases between. Germline CDR1 reads SGHAT; CDR2 reads FQNNGV.

The rearrangement joins TRBV27 to TRBJ2-3; 7 positions agree with TRBD1. Germline CDR1 reads MNHEY; CDR2 reads SMNVEV (reference sequence). There are 15 residues in the CDR3. Germline trimming cut 10 bases from V and 3 bases from J; bases unmatched to any gene: 13. The CDR3 region has the DNA TGTGCCACCCGACCATACAGGGGCTTGACAGATACGCAGTATTTT. Its protein is CATRPYRGLTDTQYF.

The chain couples TRBV29-1 to TRBJ1-1; D ambiguous. The CDR3 consists of 11 residues. CDR1 and CDR2 (germline): SQVTM, ANQGSEA. V gave up 5 bases and J gave up 10 bases, with 14 bases separating them. CDR3 residues: CSVPRGEGAFF. The CDR3 DNA follows: TGCAGCGTTCCCCGTGGAGAGGGAGCTTTCTTT.

The rearrangement uses TRBV20-1 and TRBJ1-1, with D possibly matching TRBD1 (6 bases). CDR3 length: 13 amino acids. The germline V gene encodes CDR1 DFQATT and CDR2 SNEGSKA (reference sequence). V lost 6 bases to trimming and J lost 0 bases, with 11 bases between them. CDR3 protein: CSAIQGLNTEAFF. For the CDR3, the DNA is TGCAGTGCAATACAGGGATTGAACACTGAAGCTTTCTTT.

This chain connects TRBV9 to TRBJ1-2; no clear D. Germline-derived CDR1 and CDR2 are SGDLS and YYNGEE. Trimming removed 3 bases at V and 6 bases at J, with 15 bases between. This CDR3 has 14 residues. This chain's CDR3 is CASSGNNPGHGYTF. CDR3 in DNA: TGTGCCAGCAGCGGAAACAACCCAGGTCATGGCTACACCTTC.

The V and J genes are TRBV29-1 and TRBJ2-1; D is unclear. CDR3 length equals 14 residues. The V and J ends lost 4 bases and 3 bases respectively, with 13 bases between them. Germline V CDR1 and CDR2: SQVTM, ANQGSEA. CDR3 in DNA: TGCAGCGTTGCAACACACCCCCTCTACAATGAGCAGTTCTTC. Translated, it gives CSVATHPLYNEQFF.